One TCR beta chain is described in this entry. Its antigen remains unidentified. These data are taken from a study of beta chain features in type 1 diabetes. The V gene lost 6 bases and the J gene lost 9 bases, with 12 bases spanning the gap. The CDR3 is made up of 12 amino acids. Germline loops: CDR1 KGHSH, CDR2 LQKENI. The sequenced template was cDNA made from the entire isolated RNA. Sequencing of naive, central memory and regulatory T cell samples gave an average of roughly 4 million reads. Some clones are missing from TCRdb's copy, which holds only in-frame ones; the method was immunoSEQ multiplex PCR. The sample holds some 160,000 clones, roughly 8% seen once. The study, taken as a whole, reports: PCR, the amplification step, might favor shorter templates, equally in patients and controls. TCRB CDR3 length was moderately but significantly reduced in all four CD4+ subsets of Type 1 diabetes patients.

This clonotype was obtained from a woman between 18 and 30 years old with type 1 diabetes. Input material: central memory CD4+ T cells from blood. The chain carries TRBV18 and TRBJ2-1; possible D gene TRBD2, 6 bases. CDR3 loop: CASSGGKVEQFF. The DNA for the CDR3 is TGTGCCAGCTCCGGCGGGAAAGTTGAGCAGTTCTTC.